The following is a T cell receptor (beta chain) sequence with its context. The target of this receptor is not known. The junction differs from germline at one of its ends, possibly a read error. The iRepertoire nested amplicon-rescue multiplex PCR (arm-PCR) platform was used to amplify TCR alpha and beta CDR3 regions from RNA. The input for one-step reverse transcription and amplification was about 85-400 ng of tissue mRNA or PBMC total RNA. Following bead purification, Illumina adapters were added by a secondary multiplex PCR, and libraries between 200 and 400 bp were gel-purified. The libraries contained internal 6-nucleotide barcodes that were used for demultiplexing. Libraries were sequenced on an Illumina MiSeq with 2x220 or 2x250 nucleotide paired-end reads. Concerning the study's data processing: Paired reads were merged using FLASH 1.2.11 and aligned with BWA-MEM to the GRCh37 human genome, and TRA and TRB reads were then extracted. For V and J assignment, an IMGT-derived reference of cassette sequences and CDR3 motifs that included pseudogenes was used. Reads were translated in three frames, and productive CDR3s were defined by a C…FGXG motif without stop codons. Unique combinations of V-J cassette pair and CDR3 amino acid sequence were defined as clonotypes. Reads were filtered by Hamming distance, with the threshold set by the sequence error rate of each sample in mapped regions. TCRdb handled the public reads itself, with Q25 trimming in fastp and clone calling in MiXCR, and kept productive beta chains. Each CDR3 protein appears once, grouped with its most common genes and DNA. It is TCRdb's table, rather than the study itself, that gives the V and J calls and clone size. The sample yields over 80,000 distinct CDR3 sequences; approximately 40% were counted once. Together, the top ten hold around two fifths of the sample.

The record originates from a study of glioma-infiltrating T cells (dated by TCRdb to the mid-2010s). Background for the entire study: The study sequenced TCR alpha- and beta-chain repertoires from glioma tissue, from non-neoplastic brain tissue and from matched peripheral blood mononuclear cells. To gauge divergence between tissue and blood T-cell populations, every tissue-infiltrating repertoire was compared against the peripheral blood repertoire from the same patient. Three low-grade glioma patients, roughly 8 primary glioblastoma patients and three non-glioma patients contributing non-neoplastic brain tissue were included in the paired cohort.

From the cysteine through the phenylalanine, the CDR3 covers 13 amino acids. Here the CDR3 DNA is all that survives: 39 bases in frame from base 1. In the germline V gene, CDR1 corresponds to SGHVS and CDR2 to FQNEAQ. Here is what the overall study found, with its caveats: Very few CDR3 sequences were found to be shared between tissue and blood, and this scarcity was attributed to high CDR3 diversity and limited sampling. VJ-independent divergence between tissue and blood was lower than expected in non-neoplastic patients but higher than expected in all gliomas, particularly low-grade gliomas. The group comparisons were based on small numbers of patients: three non-neoplastic, three low-grade glioma and roughly eight glioblastoma patients.

Specimen: glioma tissue, nonneoplastic brain tissue, or PBMCs (not recorded which). The chain uses TRBV7-8 and TRBJ2-4; matching of 7 bases hints at TRBD2 as the D gene. The receptor comes from a human donor with low-grade glioma or glioblastoma, undergoing nonglioma brain surgery, or in good health (not recorded which). The DNA is as follows: TGTGCCAGCAGCCGGGGGGCGAAAAACATTCGGTACTTC. Its protein is CASSRGAKNIRYF.